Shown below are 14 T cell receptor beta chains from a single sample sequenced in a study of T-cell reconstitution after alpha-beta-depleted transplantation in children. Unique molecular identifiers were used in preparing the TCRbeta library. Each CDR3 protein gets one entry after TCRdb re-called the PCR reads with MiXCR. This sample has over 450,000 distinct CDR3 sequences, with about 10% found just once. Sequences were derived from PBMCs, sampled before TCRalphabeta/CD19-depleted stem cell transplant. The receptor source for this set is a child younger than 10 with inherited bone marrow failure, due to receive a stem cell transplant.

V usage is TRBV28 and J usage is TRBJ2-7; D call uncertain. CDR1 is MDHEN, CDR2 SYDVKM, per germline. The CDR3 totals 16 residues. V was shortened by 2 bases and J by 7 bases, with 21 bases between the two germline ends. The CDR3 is CASSLRPTPIAQEQYF. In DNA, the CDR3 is TGTGCCAGCAGTTTACGTCCCACGCCTATTGCCCAAGAGCAGTACTTC.

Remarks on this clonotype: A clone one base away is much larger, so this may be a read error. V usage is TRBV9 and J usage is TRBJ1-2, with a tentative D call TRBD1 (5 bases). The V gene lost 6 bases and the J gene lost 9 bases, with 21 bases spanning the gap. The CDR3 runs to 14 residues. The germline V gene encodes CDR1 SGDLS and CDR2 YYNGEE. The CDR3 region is CASNSMTAYDRYTF. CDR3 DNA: TGTGCCAGCAACAGCATGACAGCGTACGATCGCTACACCTTC.

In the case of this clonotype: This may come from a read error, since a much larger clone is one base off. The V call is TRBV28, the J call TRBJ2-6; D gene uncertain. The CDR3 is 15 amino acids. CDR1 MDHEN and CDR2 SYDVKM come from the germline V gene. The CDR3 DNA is TGTACCAGCAGTTTATGGAACTCTGGGGCCAACGTCCTGACTTTC. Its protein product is CTSSLWNSGANVLTF.

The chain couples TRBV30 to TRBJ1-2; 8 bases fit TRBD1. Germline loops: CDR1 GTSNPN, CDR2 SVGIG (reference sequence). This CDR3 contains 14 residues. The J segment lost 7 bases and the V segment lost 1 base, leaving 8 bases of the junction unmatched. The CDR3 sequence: CAWSGDRLEVGYTF. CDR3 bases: TGTGCCTGGAGTGGGGACAGGTTAGAGGTTGGCTACACCTTC.

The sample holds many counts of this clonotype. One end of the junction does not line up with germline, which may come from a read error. The CDR3 here is CASSLLSTQETQYF. The CDR3 DNA follows: TGTGCTAGCAGCTTATTATCTACCCAAGAGACCCAGTACTTC. The rearrangement uses TRBV7-7 and TRBJ2-5; no clear D. Germline CDR1 is SSHAT and CDR2 is FNYEAQ (reference sequence). CDR3 length: 14 amino acids.

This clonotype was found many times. The CDR3 reads CSAGGLAGEYEQYF. Here the CDR3 DNA reads TGCAGCGCTGGGGGACTAGCGGGAGAATACGAGCAGTACTTC. This rearrangement joins TRBV29-1 to TRBJ2-7, with 14 bases lining up with TRBD2. Germline loops: CDR1 SQVTM, CDR2 ANQGSEA. V shed 7 bases and J 4 bases; nucleotides not matched to a gene: 6. The CDR3 is 14 amino acids.

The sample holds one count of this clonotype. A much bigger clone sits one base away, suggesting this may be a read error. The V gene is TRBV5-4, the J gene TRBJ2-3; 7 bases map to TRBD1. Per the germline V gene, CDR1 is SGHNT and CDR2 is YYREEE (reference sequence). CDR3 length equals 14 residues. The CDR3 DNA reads TGTGCCAGCGCCAGGGACAGAGGCACAAATACGCAGTATTTT. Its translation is CASARDRGTNTQYF.

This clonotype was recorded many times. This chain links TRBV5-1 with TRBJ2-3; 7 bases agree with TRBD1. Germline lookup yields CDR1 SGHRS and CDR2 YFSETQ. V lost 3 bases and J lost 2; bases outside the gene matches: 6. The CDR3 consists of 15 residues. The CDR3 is CASSSQGWSTDTQYF. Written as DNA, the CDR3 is TGCGCCAGCAGCTCACAGGGGTGGTCCACAGATACGCAGTATTTT.

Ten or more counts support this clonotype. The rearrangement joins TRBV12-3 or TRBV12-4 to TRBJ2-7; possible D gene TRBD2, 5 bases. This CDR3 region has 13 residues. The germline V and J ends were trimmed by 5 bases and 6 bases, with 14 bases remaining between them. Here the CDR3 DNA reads TGTGCCAGCAGTGGCATAACCCGGGGCGAGCAGTACTTC. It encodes CASSGITRGEQYF.

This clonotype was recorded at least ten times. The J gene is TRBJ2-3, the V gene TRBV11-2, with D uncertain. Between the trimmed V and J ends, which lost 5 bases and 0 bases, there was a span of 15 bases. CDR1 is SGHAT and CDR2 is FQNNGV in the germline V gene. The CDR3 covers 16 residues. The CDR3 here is CASSPLWRASTDTQYF. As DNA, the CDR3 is TGTGCCAGCAGCCCCCTTTGGAGAGCTAGCACAGATACGCAGTATTTT.

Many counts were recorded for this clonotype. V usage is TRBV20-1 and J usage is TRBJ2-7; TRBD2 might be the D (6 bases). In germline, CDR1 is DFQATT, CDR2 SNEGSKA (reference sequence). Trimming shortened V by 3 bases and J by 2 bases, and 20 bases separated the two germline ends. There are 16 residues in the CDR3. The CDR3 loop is CSARFMSERAPYEQYF. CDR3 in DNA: TGCAGTGCTAGGTTTATGAGCGAGCGGGCTCCCTACGAGCAGTACTTC.

CDR3 DNA: TGTGCCATCAGCTCCGGACAGGTCTGCGAGCAGTACTTC. This encodes CAISSGQVCEQYF. The chain has TRBV10-3 and TRBJ2-7; TRBD1 aligns across 7 bases. V shed 6 bases, J shed 6 bases, and the junction held 8 bases outside the gene matches. This CDR3 comprises 13 residues. CDR1 ENHRY and CDR2 SYGVKD come from the germline V gene.

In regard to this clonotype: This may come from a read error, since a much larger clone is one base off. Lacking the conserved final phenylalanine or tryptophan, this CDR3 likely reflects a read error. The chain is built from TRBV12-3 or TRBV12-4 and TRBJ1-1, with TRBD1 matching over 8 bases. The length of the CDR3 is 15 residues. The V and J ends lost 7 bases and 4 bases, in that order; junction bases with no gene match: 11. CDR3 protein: CASTYRGQEPTEAFV. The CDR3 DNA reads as TGTGCCAGCACATACCGGGGACAGGAGCCCACTGAAGCTTTCGTT.

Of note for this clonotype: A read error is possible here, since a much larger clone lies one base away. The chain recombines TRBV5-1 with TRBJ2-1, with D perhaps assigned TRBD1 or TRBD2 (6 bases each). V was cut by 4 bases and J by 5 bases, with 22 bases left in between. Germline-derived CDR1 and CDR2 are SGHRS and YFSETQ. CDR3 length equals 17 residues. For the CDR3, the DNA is TGCGCCAGCAGCCGCGCAGGGGCCGCGGGGAATGACAATGAGCAGTTCTTC. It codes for CASSRAGAAGNDNEQFF.